These 21 T cell receptor beta chains came from one sample sequenced in a study of T cell responses to AZD1222 COVID-19 vaccine. Only in-frame clones appear in the TCRdb table, and some are missing; sequencing was by immunoSEQ multiplex PCR. The sample includes tens of thousands of clones, 85% to 95% of them seen just once. This material consisted of peripheral blood, taken 28 days after the second AZD1222 dose. The receptors stem from an adult who received the AZD1222 COVID-19 vaccine.

V gene TRBV12-5 combines with J gene TRBJ1-6; D gene unclear. The germline CDR1 and CDR2 sequences are LGHNT and FRNRAP. CDR3 length: 13 residues. V was trimmed by 6 bases and J by 9 bases, leaving 12 bases between them. CDR3 DNA: TGTGCTAGTGGAGGTGAAGAGGGTTCACCCCTCCACTTT. Translating it yields CASGGEEGSPLHF. Complete variable domain (other parts from reference TRBV12-5 and TRBJ1-6): DARVTQTPRHKVTEMGQEVTMRCQPILGHNTVFWYRQTMMQGLELLAYFRNRAPLDDSGMPKDRFSAEMPDATLATLKIQPSEPRDSAVYFCASGGEEGSPLHFGNGTRLTVT.

V and J are TRBV14 and TRBJ2-2, with 7 bases lining up with TRBD1. This CDR3 is built from 13 residues. With 4 bases clipped from V and 11 bases from J, the junction kept 7 bases outside the gene matches. Germline values: CDR1 SGHDN, CDR2 FVKESK. DNA of the CDR3: TGTGCCAGCAGCCGCAGGGGGACCGTTGAGCTGTTTTTT. Its protein product is CASSRRGTVELFF.

This clone appeared once. V usage is TRBV7-8 and J usage is TRBJ1-2, with D perhaps matching TRBD1 (6 bases). The germline V gene encodes CDR1 SGHVS and CDR2 FQNEAQ. V lost 1 base and J 9 bases, leaving 15 bases between the germline ends. The CDR3 length is 14 residues. CDR3 sequence: CASSLVTGWGSYTF. CDR3 DNA: TGTGCCAGCAGCTTAGTAACAGGGTGGGGTAGCTACACCTTC.

CDR3 in DNA: TGTGCCAGCAGCCAGGGAGCTAGCACAGATACGCAGTATTTT. This translates into CASSQGASTDTQYF. This rearrangement joins TRBV11-3 to TRBJ2-3; D might be TRBD1 or TRBD2, each matching 5 bases. This CDR3 comprises 14 residues. Germline values: CDR1 SGHNT, CDR2 YENEEA. The V end was cut by 5 bases, the J end by 0 bases, with 9 bases between.

The CDR3 coding sequence is TGTGCCAGCAGGGGGGGACGGGTCACAGATACGCAGTATTTT. Translation: CASRGGRVTDTQYF. The chain is built from TRBV4-2 and TRBJ2-3; TRBD2 is a possible D gene (6 bases). CDR1 is LGHNA, CDR2 YNFKEQ, per germline. Deletions cut 6 bases from V and 2 bases from J, with 12 bases between. CDR3 size: 14 residues.

J is TRBJ2-1 and V is TRBV6-2 or TRBV6-3; 8 positions agree with TRBD2. CDR3 length: 15 amino acids. V trimming: 4 bases; J trimming: 5 bases; junction bases outside the gene matches: 7. Germline V CDR1 and CDR2: MNHEY, SVGEGT. The DNA of the CDR3 is TGTGCCAGCAGTTCAATCACTAGCGGCAACAATGAGCAGTTCTTC. Residues: CASSSITSGNNEQFF.

This chain uses TRBV19 with TRBJ2-7; maybe TRBD1 (6 bases). CDR3 length: 11 residues. The V end was cut by 7 bases, the J end by 6 bases, with 10 bases between. Germline loops: CDR1 LNHDA, CDR2 SQIVND (reference sequence). The CDR3 region is CASMGASEQYF. The CDR3 DNA reads as TGTGCCAGTATGGGGGCATCCGAGCAGTACTTC. The full variable domain, rest sourced from reference TRBV19 and TRBJ2-7, is DGGITQSPKYLFRKEGQNVTLSCEQNLNHDAMYWYRQDPGQGLRLIYYSQIVNDFQKGDIAEGYSVSREKKESFPLTVTSAQKNPTAFYLCASMGASEQYFGPGTRLTVT.

This chain joins TRBV28 and TRBJ2-1; D possibly corresponds to TRBD2 (6 bases). Germline assignment: CDR1 MDHEN and CDR2 SYDVKM. V lost 2 bases and J lost 12, with 11 bases in between. The CDR3 consists of 12 residues. The DNA of the CDR3 is TGTGCCAGCAGTTTAAGGGGACTTGGGCAGTTCTTC. Encoded protein: CASSLRGLGQFF.

The chain recombines TRBV10-3 with TRBJ1-1; D unclear. This CDR3 is 20 amino acids long. CDR1 ENHRY and CDR2 SYGVKD come from the germline V gene. Trimming shortened V by 5 bases and J by 0 bases, and 28 bases separated the two germline ends. For the CDR3, the DNA is TGTGCCATCAGTCCTGGACGGATTGAAACAGAATGGGGAATGAACACTGAAGCTTTCTTT. Amino acids: CAISPGRIETEWGMNTEAFF.

The chain joins TRBV29-1 to TRBJ2-2; D is unclear. V was trimmed by 5 bases and J by 1 base, leaving 11 bases between them. Germline V gene data show CDR1 as SQVTM and CDR2 as ANQGSEA. The CDR3 consists of 14 residues. CDR3 region: CSVTIRVNTGELFF. The CDR3, as DNA: TGCAGCGTTACAATACGGGTGAACACCGGGGAGCTGTTTTTT.

J is TRBJ2-7 and V is TRBV27, with D hard to call. This CDR3 has 13 amino acids. The V end was cut by 5 bases, the J end by 3 bases, with 11 bases between. Germline V gene data show CDR1 as MNHEY and CDR2 as SMNVEV (reference sequence). The CDR3 sequence is CASSAPPSYEQYF. The DNA for the CDR3 is TGTGCCAGCAGTGCCCCCCCTAGCTACGAGCAGTACTTC.

This sequence joins TRBV2 and TRBJ1-4, with D possibly being TRBD1 (5 bases). This CDR3 spans 16 amino acids. Germline CDR1 is SNHLY and CDR2 is FYNNEI. Trimming removed 8 bases at V and 5 bases at J, with 21 bases between. CDR3 protein: CASRDATGIPNEKLFF. DNA for the CDR3: TGTGCCAGCCGAGATGCCACAGGAATTCCCAATGAAAAACTGTTTTTT.

The chain employs TRBV20-1 and TRBJ2-1; D not resolved. This CDR3 comprises 10 residues. The germline V and J ends were trimmed by 6 bases and 10 bases, with 10 bases remaining between them. Germline CDR1 reads DFQATT; CDR2 reads SNEGSKA (reference sequence). CDR3 amino acids: CSATTWEQFF. CDR3 in DNA: TGCAGTGCGACCACCTGGGAGCAGTTCTTC.

This clone was picked up one time. The chain employs TRBV4-2 and TRBJ2-5; D remains unclear. Per germline, CDR1 LGHNA and CDR2 YNFKEQ. Trimming stripped 1 base from V and 6 bases from J, with 15 bases between. The CDR3 extends over 15 amino acids. For the CDR3, the DNA is TGTGCCAGCAGCCAAGCTCCCGGCAGTAAGCAGACCCAGTACTTC. It encodes CASSQAPGSKQTQYF.

The chain employs TRBV3-1 (or the pseudogene TRBV3-2) and TRBJ1-3, with a weak D call TRBD1 (6 bases). The CDR3 has 14 amino acids. Trimming left V 1 base short and J 6 bases short, with 10 bases between. CDR1 and CDR2 from the germline V gene are LGHDT and YNNKEL (reference sequence). CDR3 sequence reads: CASSQGTGSNTIYF. The CDR3 DNA is TGTGCCAGCAGCCAAGGAACAGGGTCAAACACCATATATTTT.

V usage is TRBV19 and J usage is TRBJ2-3; 12 bases are a match to TRBD1. The CDR3 is made up of 15 amino acids. Germline V gene lookup returns CDR1 LNHDA and CDR2 SQIVND (reference sequence). Unmatched junction bases numbered 8, after V lost 7 bases and J lost 6 bases. CDR3 protein: CASTTGTGGADTQYF. Written as DNA, the CDR3 is TGTGCCAGTACCACCGGGACAGGGGGCGCGGATACGCAGTATTTT. The entire variable domain, with the rest obtained from reference TRBV19 and TRBJ2-3, is as follows: DGGITQSPKYLFRKEGQNVTLSCEQNLNHDAMYWYRQDPGQGLRLIYYSQIVNDFQKGDIAEGYSVSREKKESFPLTVTSAQKNPTAFYLCASTTGTGGADTQYFGPGTRLTVL.

This chain connects TRBV14 to TRBJ2-7, with TRBD2 identical over 10 bases. Germline CDR1 and CDR2: SGHDN and FVKESK. The CDR3 length is 15 residues. J was trimmed by 4 bases and V by 2 bases; bases with no gene match: 5. The CDR3 sequence is CASSQTSSGGYEQYF. DNA for the CDR3: TGTGCCAGCAGCCAAACTTCTAGCGGGGGATACGAGCAGTACTTC.

This chain connects TRBV5-6 to TRBJ1-6, with D maybe TRBD1 (6 bases). The germline gives CDR1 SGHDT, CDR2 YYEEEE. The CDR3 consists of 16 residues. The V end lost 4 bases, the J end lost 4 bases, and 15 bases lay between the germline ends. CDR3 DNA sequence: TGTGCCAGCAGCCTACGGACAGCAATGTATAATTCACCCCTCCACTTT. Translated, it gives CASSLRTAMYNSPLHF.

This clone showed up just once. The chain uses TRBV7-3 and TRBJ2-1, with D unresolved. The CDR3 runs 14 residues. V shed 7 bases and J shed 5 bases, with 15 bases lying between them. Per the germline V gene, CDR1 is SGHTA and CDR2 is FQGTGA. CDR3 region: CASTPDPTHNEQFF. DNA for the CDR3: TGTGCCAGCACCCCGGACCCCACCCACAATGAGCAGTTCTTC.

The chain carries TRBV5-5 and TRBJ2-1; 9 bases match TRBD1. There are 15 residues in the CDR3. The J segment lost 2 bases and the V segment lost 4 bases, leaving 4 bases of the junction unmatched. CDR1 is SGHKS, CDR2 YYEKEE, per germline (reference sequence). CDR3 nucleotides: TGTGCCAGCAGCGTGACAGGGGGAACCTACAATGAGCAGTTCTTC. It is translated as CASSVTGGTYNEQFF.

This rearrangement joins TRBV7-2 to TRBJ1-1; no definite D call. With 5 bases removed from V and 1 base from J, the gap between germline ends came to 11 bases. Germline assignment: CDR1 SGHTA and CDR2 FQGNSA. CDR3 length: 14 amino acids. The chain's CDR3 is CASSAGRGNTEAFF. CDR3 bases: TGTGCCAGCAGCGCCGGGAGAGGGAACACTGAAGCTTTCTTT.